This record concerns one T cell receptor (beta chain) sequence. No antigen is known for it. The data were taken from a study of cytomegalovirus exposure and HLA in healthy donors. V lost 1 base, J lost 1 base, and 14 bases lay in between. The CDR3 is made up of 17 amino acids. Per germline, CDR1 MDHEN and CDR2 SYDVKM. Primers: 60 Vbeta forward and 13 Jbeta reverse. In the original workflow: Among the unique TCR beta chains that a later analysis counted, around 82 million in all, around 11 million were shared. Assay used: immunoSEQ multiplex PCR; TCRdb lists only in-frame clones, some missing. That table supplies the V and J calls and clone size; D and trimming were determined from the DNA. The table has under 200,000 clones, around 72% seen once. Study-wide results and caveats: Most TCR sequences showed up rarely, but some public TCRs showed up in many donors. Cytomegalovirus association was assigned to approximately 160 TCR beta chains. For presence/absence analyses, sequencing depth was assumed to be roughly uniform across donors.

This sequence was found in a man in his fifties or sixties in good health and CMV-seronegative. The chain has TRBV28 and TRBJ1-5; D might be TRBD1 (6 bases). The sample comprised PBMCs. CDR3 in amino acids: CASSLLSRGNSNQPQHF. CDR3 DNA: TGTGCCAGCAGTTTATTAAGCAGGGGCAACAGCAATCAGCCCCAGCATTTT.